This T cell receptor beta chain is drawn from a study of blood T cells in healthy people across ages. Next came a second PCR, run for about 6 to 12 cycles, which used a sample-barcoded 5' primer along with a J-beta primer mix. Each CDR3 protein is one row after TCRdb ran MiXCR on the 5' RACE reads. The data hold 1.5 million to 2 million distinct CDR3 sequences, with about 49% observed a single time. V lost 6 bases and J 10 bases, leaving 16 bases between the germline ends. The CDR3 loop spans 12 amino acids. A word on this clonotype: Its target is not known.

Study-wide findings and caveats: Naive CD4+ cells and diversity were both higher in long-lived donors than in aged donors.

V usage is TRBV12-3 or TRBV12-4 and J usage is TRBJ2-7, with D perhaps TRBD1 or TRBD2 (5 bases each). Sequencing was carried out using blood. This clonotype was obtained from a middle-aged woman in good health. The CDR3 DNA sequence: TGTGCCAGCAGCGGGACCATCATTACCCAGTACTTC. The encoded protein is CASSGTIITQYF.